This T cell receptor (beta chain) is from a study of technical replicates of blood from a few donors. CDR1 LNHDA and CDR2 SQIVND come from the germline V gene (reference sequence). The germline V and J ends were trimmed by 2 bases and 1 base, with 8 bases remaining between them. The CDR3 sequence is 14 residues long. This clone was seen more than once but under ten times. This table comes from immunoSEQ multiplex PCR, and its TCRdb copy is limited to in-frame clones, with some not included. The sample consists of approximately 52,000 clones, more than 70% of them appearing once. Source material: PBMCs. The TCR sequence derives from a human donor in good health. Some clones in this sample may be carry-over from other donors' samples. This chain links TRBV19 with TRBJ1-1; TRBD1 is a possible D gene (6 bases). CDR3 sequence reads: CASSIKQGNTEAFF. In nucleotides, the CDR3 is TGTGCCAGTAGTATAAAACAGGGGAACACTGAAGCTTTCTTT.